Here is one T cell receptor beta chain with its context. Trimming removed 5 bases from V and 0 bases from J; junction bases left unmatched: 8. This CDR3 contains 16 residues. Germline V gene lookup returns CDR1 SGHVS and CDR2 FNYEAQ. Under the authors' procedure: From reference gene primer amplification, estimates of nucleated cell counts were derived. The data were produced by immunoSEQ multiplex PCR, yet TCRdb's version contains in-frame clones alone and is incomplete. V, J and clone size were drawn from that table, and D and trimming were deduced from the DNA. The table records under 100,000 clones, around 87% of them present only once. This specimen comes from a study of blood T cell repertoires in COVID-19. On the study more broadly: Acute and convalescent COVID-19 samples came from the United States, Italy and Spain. T cells, B-cell-depleted T cells, or PBMCs provided the cDNA or gDNA that served as material.

Input material: peripheral blood. The receptor comes from a human donor in a cohort sampled during active COVID-19. The V gene is TRBV7-6, the J gene TRBJ2-7; 9 bases align to TRBD1. CDR3 sequence: CASSLGTGKSSYEQYF. CDR3 nucleotides: TGTGCCAGCAGCCTTGGGACAGGGAAGAGCTCCTACGAGCAGTACTTC.